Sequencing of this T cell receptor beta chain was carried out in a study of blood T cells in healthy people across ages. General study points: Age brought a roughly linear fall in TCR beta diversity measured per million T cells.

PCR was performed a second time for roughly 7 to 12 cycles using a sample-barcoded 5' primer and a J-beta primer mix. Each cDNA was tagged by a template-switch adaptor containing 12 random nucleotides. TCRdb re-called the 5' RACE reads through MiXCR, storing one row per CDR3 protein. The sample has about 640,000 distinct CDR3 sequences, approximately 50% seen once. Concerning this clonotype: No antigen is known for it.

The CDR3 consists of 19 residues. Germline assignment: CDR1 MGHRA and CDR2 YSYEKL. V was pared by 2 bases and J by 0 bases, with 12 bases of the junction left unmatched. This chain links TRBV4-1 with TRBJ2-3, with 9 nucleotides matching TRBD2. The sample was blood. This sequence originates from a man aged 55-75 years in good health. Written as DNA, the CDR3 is TGCGCCAGCAGCCAATACCTAGCGGGGACGCTCTCTAGCACAGATACGCAGTATTTT. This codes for CASSQYLAGTLSSTDTQYF.